The TCR beta chain described here comes from a study of T cell responses to AZD1222 COVID-19 vaccine. Whole-study findings and limits: Clonal diversity was possibly underestimated, and white British individuals and females predominated among donors. Sampled repertoires all dated from after the peak T cell response. Unmutated variant regions reportedly attract nearly half of all spike-specific TCRs. With two AZD1222 doses given, Spike-specific TCR breadth and depth both rose.

Sequenced by immunoSEQ multiplex PCR; TCRdb stores in-frame clones only, minus some. Of 85,000 to 100,000 clones listed, approximately 91% are singletons. The CDR3 is 11 residues long. Germline loops: CDR1 SNHLY, CDR2 FYNNEI. V lost 6 bases, J lost 8 bases, and 10 bases lay in between. Turning to this clone: Its antigen remains unidentified.

This chain joins TRBV2 and TRBJ1-1, with a tentative D call TRBD1 (6 bases). This specimen was peripheral blood, taken on day 0 of AZD1222 vaccination. This TCR was sampled from an adult in good health. The CDR3 DNA follows: TGTGCCAGCAGCGACAGGTCCGAAGCTTTCTTT. Its protein product is CASSDRSEAFF.